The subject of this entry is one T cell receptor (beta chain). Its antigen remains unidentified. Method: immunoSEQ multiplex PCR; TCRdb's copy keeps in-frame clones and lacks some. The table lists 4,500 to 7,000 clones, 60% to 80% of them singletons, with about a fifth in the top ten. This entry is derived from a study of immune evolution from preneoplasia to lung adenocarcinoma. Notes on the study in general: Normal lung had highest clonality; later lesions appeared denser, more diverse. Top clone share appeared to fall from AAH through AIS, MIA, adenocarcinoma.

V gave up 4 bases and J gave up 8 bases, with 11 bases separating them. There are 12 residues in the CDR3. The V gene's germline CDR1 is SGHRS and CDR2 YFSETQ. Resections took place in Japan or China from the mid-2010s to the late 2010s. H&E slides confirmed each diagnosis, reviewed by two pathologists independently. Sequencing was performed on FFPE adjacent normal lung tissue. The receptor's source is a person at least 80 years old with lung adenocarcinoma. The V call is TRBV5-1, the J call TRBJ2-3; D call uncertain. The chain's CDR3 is CASSASDGTQYF. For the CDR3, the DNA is TGCGCCAGCAGCGCGTCCGATGGTACGCAGTATTTT.